The rows below give T cell receptor beta chains drawn from one sample of a study of T cells expressing NK-cell markers. TCRdb reworked the 5' RACE reads into one entry per CDR3 protein, no DNA. The table for this sample gives about 460,000 distinct CDR3 sequences. Sample: blood T cells: a sorted CD56 or NKG2C T cell subset, CD4+ or CD8+ T cells, or bulk PBMC T cells (not recorded which). These TCRs come from a woman in her fifties or sixties in good health. The CDR3 runs from the conserved cysteine through the conserved F or W.

>15|TRBJ1-5|TRBV4-1
CASSQDRGSNQPQHF
>14|TRBJ1-6|TRBV7-9
CASSRGQNNSPLHF
>16|TRBJ2-7|TRBV27
CASSHWRGQGVHEQYF
>15|TRBJ1-2|TRBV5-1
CASSLTRQGSYGYTF
>14|TRBJ2-1|TRBV20-1
CSALGLAGTNEQFF
>17|TRBJ2-3|TRBV6-5
CASSRIQTSGDLDTQYF
>16|TRBJ2-1|TRBV24-1
CATSDGTAISYNEQFF
>16|TRBJ2-1|TRBV5-4
CASSLQAGRAADEQFF
>15|TRBJ1-5|TRBV10-3
CATALGQGGDQPQHF
>13|TRBJ2-5|TRBV15
CATSLGAEETQYF
>15|TRBJ1-4|TRBV7-2
CASSSMGQTYEKLFF
>16|TRBJ2-7|TRBV10-3
CAISDSGLADPYEQYF
>16|TRBJ2-2|TRBV27
CASSPDPSGRTGELFF
>16|TRBJ2-7|TRBV27
CASSLTGLAETYEQYF
>14|TRBJ2-5|TRBV30
CAWSVGSQGETQYF
>13|TRBJ2-7|TRBV7-3
CASSVKGSYEQYF
>14|TRBJ2-7|TRBV12-3/TRBV12-4
CASSLLTSRNEQYF
>12|TRBJ2-1|TRBV7-9
CASRPEDNEQFF
>14|TRBJ2-1|TRBV4-2
CAIPQGRVYNEQFF
>14|TRBJ1-5|TRBV7-8
CASSLGEGIQPQHF
>20|TRBJ2-1|TRBV4-1
CASSQGHRFGGGYSYNEQFF
>15|TRBJ2-3|TRBV5-1
CASSLAGKVTDTQYF
>18|TRBJ2-1|TRBV20-1
CSAIAASGSPSSYNEQFF
>12|TRBJ2-3|TRBV20-1
CSASEGSDTQYF
>13|TRBJ2-1|TRBV14
CASSQDLTREQFF
>14|TRBJ2-1|TRBV20-1
CSALAGVLYNEQFF
>13|TRBJ2-7|TRBV29-1
CSVEDRENYEQYF
>12|TRBJ2-2|TRBV11-3
CASSAHTGELFF
>15|TRBJ2-1|TRBV7-8
CASSQGLAPAVEQFF
>14|TRBJ2-1|TRBV25-1
CASTQDYPYNEQFF
>12|TRBJ2-1|TRBV18
CAGEVLRGEQFF
>14|TRBJ1-1|TRBV7-3
CASKSGGMNTEAFF
>16|TRBJ2-1|TRBV5-6
CASSPQLTSGGNEQFF
>14|TRBJ2-1|TRBV20-1
CSARVERIYNEQFF
>14|TRBJ2-1|TRBV20-1
CSAKDRGGRNEQFF
>13|TRBJ2-3|TRBV2
CASMSRITDTQYF
>17|TRBJ2-3|TRBV11-2
CASSLESGPLEVDTQYF
>15|TRBJ2-1|TRBV4-1
CASSQDGTSVNEQFF
>14|TRBJ2-1|TRBV20-1
CSARRPAGVNEQFF
>12|TRBJ2-7|TRBV4-1
CASSNRHYEQYF
>16|TRBJ2-5|TRBV12-3/TRBV12-4
CASSLGGLAGVKTQYF
>16|TRBJ2-7|TRBV6-5
CASRPTSGVTSYEQYF
>11|TRBJ2-1|TRBV24-1
CATSGVWEQFF
>13|TRBJ2-1|TRBV10-3
CASGGLQISEQFF
>19|TRBJ2-3|TRBV5-1
CASTLIAGGPSLVADTQYF
>15|TRBJ2-1|TRBV4-1
CASSQESGRVNEQFF
>15|TRBJ2-2|TRBV12-3/TRBV12-4
CASRTGERTTGELFF
>14|TRBJ2-6|TRBV12-5
CASGPGFGANVLTF
>15|TRBJ2-1|TRBV5-3
CARSLGLAPYNEQFF
>14|TRBJ1-2|TRBV9
CASSGGTGFYGYTF
>12|TRBJ2-1|TRBV12-5
CASGAFYNEQFF
>15|TRBJ1-3|TRBV5-1
CASSFGRDIGNTIYF
>16|TRBJ2-1|TRBV7-8
CASSLAGGQGSNEQFF
>15|TRBJ2-1|TRBV5-6
CASSLRAGGRVEQFF
>13|TRBJ2-3|TRBV20-1
CSARVGNTDTQYF
>14|TRBJ1-5|TRBV6-2/TRBV6-3
CASSWGIRNQPQHF
>13|TRBJ2-5|TRBV25-1
CASTRLAGETQYF
>16|TRBJ2-3|TRBV20-1
CSALAPFGLNTDTQYF
>13|TRBJ1-5|TRBV18
CASTETVNQPQHF